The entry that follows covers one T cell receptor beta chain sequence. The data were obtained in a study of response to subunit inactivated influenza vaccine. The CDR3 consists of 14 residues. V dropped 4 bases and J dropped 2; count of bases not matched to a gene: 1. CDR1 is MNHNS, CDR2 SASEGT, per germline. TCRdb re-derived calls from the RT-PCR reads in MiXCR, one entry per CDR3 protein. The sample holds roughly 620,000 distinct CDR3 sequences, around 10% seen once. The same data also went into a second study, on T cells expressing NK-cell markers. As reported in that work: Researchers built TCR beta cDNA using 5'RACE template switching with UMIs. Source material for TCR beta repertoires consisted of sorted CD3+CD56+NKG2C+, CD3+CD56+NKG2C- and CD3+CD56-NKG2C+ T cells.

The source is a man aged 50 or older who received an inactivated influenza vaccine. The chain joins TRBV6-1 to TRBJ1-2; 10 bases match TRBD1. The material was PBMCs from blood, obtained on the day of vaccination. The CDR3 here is CASSGQGANYGYTF. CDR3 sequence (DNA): TGTGCCAGCAGTGGACAGGGGGCAAACTATGGCTACACCTTC.